This T cell receptor beta chain was found in a study of T cells in Graves' hyperthyroidism and ophthalmopathy. Between the trimmed V and J ends, which lost 2 bases and 3 bases, there was a span of 10 bases. The CDR3 sequence is 15 residues long. Amplified regions were TCR beta CDR3 sequences from RNA transcripts. Researchers ran a first-round RT-PCR on the TCR CDR3 using the HTBI primer set. TCRdb analysed the multiplex PCR reads with MiXCR anew, one entry per CDR3 protein. The repertoire holds about 280,000 distinct CDR3 sequences, with 20% to 25% as singletons. The hyperthyroidism patients had all been newly diagnosed, and their disease duration was under 2 months. Their ages ranged from 18 to 65 years.

Material: blood. This rearrangement joins TRBV12-3 or TRBV12-4 to TRBJ2-2; D is unresolved. The sequence was obtained from a man in his forties with Graves' hyperthyroidism that later progressed to Graves' ophthalmopathy. CDR3 in amino acids: CASSLRSEYTGELFF. CDR3 coding DNA: TGTGCCAGCAGTTTAAGGAGCGAGTACACCGGGGAGCTGTTTTTT.